This T cell receptor beta chain emerged from a study of OX40 agonist ivuxolimab in advanced cancers. Study in general: Patients received ivuxolimab, an agonistic anti-OX40 (CD134) antibody. Subjects had a mean age of about 57 years, with a range of roughly 20 to 79; around 80% were male. Study-level results: The CD4+ and CD8+ T cells in the blood had expanded clonally by week 6 at 0.1 to 3.0 mg/kg.

The CDR3 runs 15 residues. Germline lookup yields CDR1 ENHRY and CDR2 SYGVKD. Trimming cost V 0 bases and J 9 bases, with 12 bases left between them. To note about this clone: Antigen specificity is unknown.

Generated by immunoSEQ multiplex PCR, the TCRdb table keeps only in-frame clones and is missing some. The data show tens of thousands of clones, about 91% seen once. The cohort excluded patients with autoimmune disease history or systemic immunosuppression. This chain joins TRBV10-3 and TRBJ1-6, with D uncertain. This TCR derives from an adult with an advanced solid tumor such as melanoma, head and neck, liver or kidney cancer. The sequencing here drew on CD4+ or CD8+ T cells sorted from blood, taken in a trial of the OX40 agonist ivuxolimab. Here the CDR3 reads CAISESGGVRSPLHF. The CDR3 nucleotides read TGTGCCATCAGTGAGTCAGGCGGGGTGCGTTCACCCCTCCACTTT.